Below, 13 T cell receptor beta chains from the same sample are listed, as sequenced in a study of cytomegalovirus exposure and HLA in healthy donors. TCRdb keeps only in-frame clones here, not all; method: immunoSEQ multiplex PCR. The sample consists of some 330,000 clones, roughly 88% of them appearing once. Source material: PBMCs. The receptors here all came from a young woman in good health and CMV-seronegative.

The chain combines TRBV4-2 with TRBJ1-1; possibly TRBD1 for D (6 bases). This CDR3 spans 16 amino acids. Germline V lookup: CDR1 LGHNA, CDR2 YNFKEQ. Trimming left V 1 base short and J 3 bases short, with 15 bases between. In nucleotides, the CDR3 is TGTGCCAGCAGCCAAGGATTTGAGGGGGGGGACACTGAAGCTTTCTTT. It specifies CASSQGFEGGDTEAFF.

The V gene is TRBV19, the J gene TRBJ2-7, with D perhaps matching TRBD2 (7 bases). V lost 4 bases, J lost 3 bases, and 10 bases lay in between. The germline CDR1 and CDR2 sequences are LNHDA and SQIVND (reference sequence). CDR3 length: 13 residues. The CDR3 nucleotides read TGTGCCAGTAGTAATAGGGGGGGCTACGAGCAGTACTTC. Its protein product is CASSNRGGYEQYF.

This chain's CDR3 is CASSEAIRTAYQETQYF. Here the CDR3 DNA reads TGTGCCAGCAGTGAAGCGATCCGGACAGCCTACCAAGAGACCCAGTACTTC. The chain employs TRBV6-1 and TRBJ2-5; a weak D match, TRBD1 (6 bases). The CDR3 sequence is 17 residues long. CDR1 and CDR2 (germline): MNHNS, SASEGT. V lost 0 bases and J 0 bases, leaving 14 bases between the germline ends.

This sequence joins TRBV6-6 and TRBJ1-5; 9 bases line up with TRBD1. With V trimmed by 0 bases and J by 3 bases, 3 bases remained unmatched. Germline CDR1 MNHNY, CDR2 SVGAGI (reference sequence). This CDR3 spans 16 amino acids. CDR3: CASSYSDRGSNQPQHF. The CDR3 DNA reads TGTGCCAGCAGTTACTCGGACAGGGGCTCCAATCAGCCCCAGCATTTT.

The chain combines TRBV4-2 with TRBJ1-1, with 7 bases lining up with TRBD1. The CDR3 length is 17 residues. In germline, CDR1 is LGHNA, CDR2 YNFKEQ. Trimming at V came to 0 bases and at J to 3 bases, leaving 10 bases not matched to a gene. The CDR3 nucleotides are TGTGCCAGCAGCCAAGAATCGACAGGGACGTTCGACACTGAAGCTTTCTTT. Amino acids: CASSQESTGTFDTEAFF.

This clone was counted a few times. The chain uses TRBV11-2 and TRBJ2-1, with 7 nucleotides matching TRBD2. The CDR3 runs 17 residues. Unmatched junction bases numbered 14, after V lost 5 bases and J lost 4 bases. Per the germline V gene, CDR1 is SGHAT and CDR2 is FQNNGV. This chain's CDR3 is CASSGQLGLSSYNEQFF. As DNA, the CDR3 is TGTGCCAGCAGCGGCCAATTGGGACTAAGCTCGTACAATGAGCAGTTCTTC.

The V and J genes are TRBV5-5 and TRBJ2-7, with D perhaps matching TRBD2 (6 bases). Trimming shortened V by 4 bases and J by 3 bases, and 11 bases separated the two germline ends. Per germline, CDR1 SGHKS and CDR2 YYEKEE (reference sequence). The CDR3 is 13 amino acids. The DNA for the CDR3 is TGTGCCAGCAGCGGAGGGACCGTCTACGAGCAGTACTTC. It encodes CASSGGTVYEQYF.

V usage is TRBV20-1 and J usage is TRBJ2-1; D gene unclear. Germline V gene sequence: CDR1 DFQATT, CDR2 SNEGSKA (reference sequence). The CDR3 spans 11 residues. V was cut by 6 bases and J by 11 bases, with 14 bases left in between. The CDR3 bases are TGCAGTGCCGAACCCCTAGATAAGCAGTTCTTC. It specifies CSAEPLDKQFF.

The genes are TRBV2 and TRBJ2-2; 12 nucleotides line up with TRBD1. Germline V CDR1 and CDR2: SNHLY, FYNNEI. V lost 6 bases to trimming and J lost 9 bases; unmatched junction nucleotides: 23. CDR3 length equals 20 residues. CDR3 region: CASSAGQGARKAVYNRELFF. The CDR3 nucleotides read TGTGCCAGCAGCGCGGGACAGGGGGCTCGGAAAGCCGTATACAACCGGGAGCTGTTTTTT.

The chain carries TRBV19 and TRBJ2-2, with 7 bases fitting TRBD2. Germline V gives CDR1 LNHDA, CDR2 SQIVND (reference sequence). V was clipped by 5 bases and J by 6 bases; unmatched bases: 6. The CDR3 consists of 14 residues. CDR3 coding DNA: TGTGCCAGTAGTGGACCGGGACTACCCGGGGAGCTGTTTTTT. It codes for CASSGPGLPGELFF.

This chain uses TRBV4-3 with TRBJ2-2; 7 bases align to TRBD2. Trimming at V came to 0 bases and at J to 7 bases, leaving 14 bases not matched to a gene. This CDR3 region has 18 residues. Germline V gives CDR1 LGHNA, CDR2 YSLEER. CDR3 sequence (DNA): TGCGCCAGCAGCCAAGAGCCGGGGCTAGCGGTGAGTGTCGGGGAGCTGTTTTTT. It specifies CASSQEPGLAVSVGELFF.

This chain links TRBV5-1 with TRBJ2-1, with D unclear. Germline CDR1 and CDR2: SGHRS and YFSETQ. V was cut by 0 bases and J by 8 bases, with 3 bases left in between. This CDR3 is 11 amino acids long. In DNA, the CDR3 is TGCGCCAGCAGCTTGGCCTATGAGCAGTTCTTC. Its translation is CASSLAYEQFF.

This chain connects TRBV5-1 to TRBJ2-3; D perhaps matches TRBD2 (6 bases). CDR1 and CDR2 (germline): SGHRS, YFSETQ. The CDR3 totals 18 residues. V was clipped by 5 bases and J by 6 bases, with 28 bases between them. CDR3 bases: TGCGCCAGCAGGCGAAGTCCGGGACTCGGTGAGTCCGGGGATACGCAGTATTTT. As protein: CASRRSPGLGESGDTQYF.